These T cell receptor beta chains were read from a single sample in a study of T cell responses to AZD1222 COVID-19 vaccine. The assay was immunoSEQ multiplex PCR, and TCRdb's table has in-frame clones only and misses some. The sample carries 180,000 or so clones, 92% recorded once. The material was peripheral blood, obtained 28 days after the second AZD1222 dose. The receptors were gathered from an adult who received the AZD1222 COVID-19 vaccine. Both conserved end residues are part of each CDR3. The D gene is left open where the match is weak. Size values are once, few and many counts, or a class for expanded clones, and some rows have none.

d_call	clone_size	v_call	j_call	cdr3_aa	cdr3_nt
-	-	TRBV14	TRBJ2-7	CASSSLLDTPVSEQYF	TGTGCCAGCAGCTCGCTCCTGGACACCCCTGTCAGCGAGCAGTACTTC
-	-	TRBV19	TRBJ2-7	CASSIGQQYYEQYF	TGTGCCAGTAGTATAGGCCAGCAGTACTACGAGCAGTACTTC
-	few	TRBV10-1	TRBJ1-6	CASSATGARDSPLHF	TGCGCCAGCAGTGCCACGGGGGCGCGGGATTCACCCCTCCACTTT
-	few	TRBV18	TRBJ2-7	CASSEGGSYEQYF	TGTGCCAGCTCAGAGGGGGGTTCCTACGAGCAGTACTTC
-	once	TRBV12-5	TRBJ1-1	CASALGGSDTEAFF	TGTGCTAGTGCCCTAGGGGGGTCGGACACTGAAGCTTTCTTT
-	few	TRBV6-2/TRBV6-3	TRBJ2-6	CASSYSSGANVLTF	TGTGCCAGCAGTTACAGCTCTGGGGCCAACGTCCTGACTTTC
-	-	TRBV4-2	TRBJ1-1	CASSPGTAAERAFF	TGTGCCAGCAGCCCAGGGACGGCGGCGGAGAGAGCTTTCTTT
TRBD2	-	TRBV6-2/TRBV6-3	TRBJ2-5	CASSDGLAGETQYF	TGTGCCAGCAGTGACGGACTAGCCGGAGAGACCCAGTACTTC
-	-	TRBV28	TRBJ1-2	CATRVYGYTF	TGTGCCACGCGGGTCTATGGCTACACCTTC
TRBD1	-	TRBV28	TRBJ1-2	CASNVPGQGARGYTF	TGTGCCAGCAACGTTCCGGGACAGGGGGCCCGAGGCTACACCTTC
-	once	TRBV11-2	TRBJ1-6	CASSSWTASNSPLHF	TGTGCCAGCAGCTCCTGGACAGCGTCCAATTCACCCCTCCACTTT
-	-	TRBV5-1	TRBJ1-1	CASSLSGDAEAFF	TGCGCCAGCAGCTTGTCAGGGGACGCTGAAGCTTTCTTT
-	-	TRBV6-1	TRBJ2-7	CASSEAQGRNYEQYF	TGTGCCAGCAGTGAAGCGCAAGGGCGAAACTACGAGCAGTACTTC
-	-	TRBV6-6	TRBJ1-2	CASLGGYGYTF	TGTGCCAGCTTAGGGGGCTATGGCTACACCTTC
-	-	TRBV27	TRBJ2-1	CASSRADEQFF	TGTGCCAGCAGCCGAGCGGACGAGCAGTTCTTC
-	-	TRBV4-1	TRBJ1-2	CASSQDEGRYGYTF	TGCGCCAGCAGCCAAGATGAGGGACGGTATGGCTACACCTTC
-	once	TRBV7-9	TRBJ1-1	CASSLEGLGTEAFF	TGTGCCAGCAGCTTAGAGGGGTTGGGGACTGAAGCTTTCTTT
-	-	TRBV19	TRBJ1-5	CASRGGGNQPQHF	TGTGCCAGTCGGGGCGGCGGCAATCAGCCCCAGCATTTT
TRBD1	once	TRBV23-1	TRBJ2-3	CASTIHRYRDRDISDTQYF	TGCGCCAGCACAATTCACCGATACCGGGACAGGGATATCTCAGATACGCAGTATTTT
-	-	TRBV14	TRBJ1-2	CASSQVAVGGYTF	TGTGCCAGCAGCCAAGTGGCAGTCGGGGGCTACACCTTC
TRBD2	-	TRBV24-1	TRBJ2-1	CATSEAGFKGLAKYEQFF	TGTGCCACCAGTGAAGCGGGATTTAAAGGACTAGCGAAGTATGAGCAGTTCTTC
-	-	TRBV7-2	TRBJ2-2	CASSLGFRTATYTGELFF	TGTGCCAGCAGCTTAGGATTCCGGACAGCGACCTACACCGGGGAGCTGTTTTTT
-	-	TRBV6-1	TRBJ1-5	CASSEDGLYNQPQHF	TGTGCCAGCAGTGAAGACGGACTTTACAATCAGCCCCAGCATTTT
-	-	TRBV27	TRBJ1-1	CASSLRPGNTEAFF	TGTGCCAGCAGTTTACGGCCGGGGAACACTGAAGCTTTCTTT
-	once	TRBV24-1	TRBJ2-2	CATSDPQQGWTGELFF	TGTGCCACCAGTGATCCACAACAGGGATGGACCGGGGAGCTGTTTTTT
-	-	TRBV19	TRBJ1-1	CASSTEIREAFF	TGTGCCAGTAGCACAGAGATACGTGAAGCTTTCTTT
-	few	TRBV6-2/TRBV6-3	TRBJ2-1	CASSISASYNEQFF	TGTGCCAGCAGTATTAGCGCCTCCTACAATGAGCAGTTCTTC
-	-	TRBV7-2	TRBJ1-3	CASSSTGDTIYF	TGTGCCAGCAGCTCTACCGGCGACACCATATATTTT
-	-	TRBV12-3/TRBV12-4	TRBJ1-5	CASGTDSNQPQHF	TGTGCCAGCGGTACAGATAGCAATCAGCCCCAGCATTTT